This T cell receptor beta chain was profiled in a study of T cells in Graves' hyperthyroidism and ophthalmopathy (dated by TCRdb to about 2019). About the study as a whole: Peripheral blood was collected at initial diagnosis, before any treatment. A discovery cohort of roughly 100 patients, 43 with Graves' ophthalmopathy and over 55 with stable Graves' hyperthyroidism, was used to find distinguishing TCR V-J signatures. Prospective prediction of ophthalmopathy was tested in an independent validation cohort consisting of 18 to 20 hyperthyroidism patients and some 16 patients who later progressed to ophthalmopathy. The 75 to 100 discovery patients were randomly divided into training and test sets at a 7:3 ratio. In several Graves' hyperthyroidism patients, the study also compared T-cell repertoires from thyroid tissue with T-cell repertoires from blood. After sampling, hyperthyroidism patients received methimazole starting at 30 mg daily, and ophthalmopathy patients received high-dose intravenous methylprednisolone. The paper describes TCR Vbeta CDR3 sequencing of 135 peripheral blood samples, made up of about 40 ophthalmopathy patients, more than 70 hyperthyroidism patients and 17 progressor patients.

This clonotype has just a few counts. What this receptor recognizes is not known. The input lacks base qualities; no much larger clone sits a single base away. Taken from the germline V gene (reference sequence), the CDR1 and CDR2 loops are LGHDT and YNNKEL. The junction shows trimming of 2 bases on V and 7 bases on J, plus 17 bases between the germline ends. The CDR3 has 15 amino acids, counting the end cysteine and phenylalanine. Only the CDR3 portion is preserved as DNA: 45 bases, with reading frame beginning at the first base. The TCR beta CDR3 regions were amplified from the RNA transcripts. For the first round of RT-PCR on the TCR CDR3, the HTBI primer set was used together with the Qiagen OneStep RT-PCR kit. The libraries were constructed in a second round of multiplex PCR and then size-selected and purified. Libraries were sequenced paired-end with 100 bp reads on an Illumina HiSeq2000. On the authors' methods: SOAPnuke was used to process the raw data, with reads discarded if the reads contained adapters or uncalled bases, had a mean Phred below 15, or lacked an exact constant-primer or identifier match. COPE v1.2.5 was used to merge high-quality paired reads, and clonotypes were defined as unique nucleotide sequences. Clonotypes were aligned to IMGT TRBV, TRBD and TRBJ reference segments using MiTCR v1.1. The analysis included only V-J combinations with a frequency above 0.0001, which together covered 99% to 99.2% of the repertoires. A TCS score was defined as the ratio between F50 (clonal expansion) and ExV (chaos), using BLOSUM62-based TCRdist between CDR3 peptides within each V-J. Welch's t-statistics and random forest reduced fewer than 600 V-J features to 13, which were used in a naive Bayes classifier (R e1071). TCRdb itself trimmed the public reads at Q25 with fastp, ran MiXCR and retained productive beta chains. Records with the same CDR3 protein are collapsed into one entry carrying the most frequent genes and DNA. The V and J calls were not made by the authors but by TCRdb's processing. Counted in this sample were around 350,000 distinct CDR3 sequences; about a sixth of them appeared once. The biggest ten clones account for roughly 25% of the sample.

What the research found in general, with its limitations: A model built on a 13 V-J signature distinguished ophthalmopathy from stable hyperthyroidism, reaching about 88% sensitivity and about 81% specificity in cross-validation and 80%/75% in testing. During validation, the model predicted progression to ophthalmopathy a median of roughly six months ahead of onset, with around 71% sensitivity and almost 75% specificity. Most expanded thyroid clonotypes (frequency above 0.001) were also found in blood, which suggests that blood repertoires may mirror thyroid immune responses. Sample size was not statistically predetermined, and investigators were not blinded to group allocation.

Hyperthyroidism patients were aged 18 to 65 years and newly diagnosed, with disease duration of less than 2 months. Patients with uncontrolled infections, other autoimmune diseases, pregnancy or lactation were excluded. Clinical symptoms, serum thyroxine and TRAb, thyroid ultrasound, and orbital computed tomography formed the basis for the diagnoses. Blood from progressor patients was drawn when they were first diagnosed with hyperthyroidism, before any ophthalmopathy symptoms appeared. PBMCs were separated from roughly 10 ml of fresh peripheral blood using Ficoll-Paque density gradient centrifugation. Progressor patients were initially diagnosed with Graves' hyperthyroidism and developed ophthalmopathy during follow-up. Trizol reagent was used to extract total RNA, and RNA quality was then checked on an Agilent 2100 Bioanalyzer.

Source material: blood. Recombination connected TRBV3-1 to TRBJ2-5; the D gene identity is not certain. The sequence was collected from a young woman with Graves' hyperthyroidism that later progressed to Graves' ophthalmopathy. The nucleotide sequence is given as TGTGCCAGCAGCCAAATCAAGGCTGGTGCTCGGACCCAGTACTTC. Its coded protein is CASSQIKAGARTQYF.